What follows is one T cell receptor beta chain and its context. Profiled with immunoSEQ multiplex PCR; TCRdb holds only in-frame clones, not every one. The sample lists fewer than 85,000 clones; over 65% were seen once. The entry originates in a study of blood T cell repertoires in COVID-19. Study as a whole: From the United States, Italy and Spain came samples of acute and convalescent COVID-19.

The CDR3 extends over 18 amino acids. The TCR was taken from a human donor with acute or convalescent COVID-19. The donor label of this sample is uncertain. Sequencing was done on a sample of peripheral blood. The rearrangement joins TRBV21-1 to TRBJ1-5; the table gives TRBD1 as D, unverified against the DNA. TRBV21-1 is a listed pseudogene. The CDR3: CASTSKDIDRGSNQPQHF. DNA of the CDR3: TGTGCCAGCACCTCAAAGGATATAGACAGGGGCAGCAATCAGCCCCAGCATTTT.